This TCR beta chain was recorded in a study of CD8 T cells in ankylosing spondylitis. Findings and limits, study-wide: From matched ankylosing spondylitis synovial fluid, disease-linked clones were reportedly recovered at significantly enriched levels. There was a TCR beta motif, made of eight highly homologous variants, that appeared characteristic of ankylosing spondylitis blood.

On this clonotype itself: Antigen: not known.

Making use of molecular barcodes, quantitative 5'-RACE generated TCR beta libraries. TCRdb re-called the 5' RACE reads through MiXCR, storing one row per CDR3 protein. This sample yields 250,000 to 300,000 distinct CDR3 sequences, of which around 20% are seen a single time; about 8.2% belongs to the top ten. Trimming took off 2 bases at V and 1 base at J, with 15 bases between the two ends. The CDR3 runs 17 residues. The sample consisted of blood, either unsorted or a sorted T cell fraction (not recorded which). The J gene is TRBJ2-1, the V gene TRBV12-3 or TRBV12-4; the D gene is possibly TRBD2 (7 bases). The receptor was isolated from a male donor with ankylosing spondylitis or in good health (not recorded which). The CDR3 loop reads CASSLRLGGASYNEQFF. CDR3 sequence (DNA): TGTGCCAGCAGTTTACGGTTAGGGGGGGCGTCCTACAATGAGCAGTTCTTC.